This record covers a single T cell receptor (beta chain). Its specific antigen is unknown. Per-nucleotide qualities are absent, and no much larger clonotype sits a single base away. The collaborating institutions used their own protocols to collect whole blood in K2EDTA tubes. For TCRbeta analysis, collaborators shipped samples as frozen whole blood, isolated PBMCs, or DNA extracted from either of those sample types. The immunoSEQ Assay, a bias-controlled multiplex PCR, was used to amplify TCRbeta CDR3 regions from genomic DNA. Processing in the source paper ran as follows. The number of nucleated cells in each sample was estimated from the amplification of reference gene primers within the assay. Sequence reads were collapsed and filtered to measure the absolute abundance of every unique TCRbeta CDR3 rearrangement. For each sample, productive Simpson clonality was calculated as the square root of Simpson's diversity index across productive rearrangements. The clones in this table, taken by TCRdb from immuneACCESS, are in-frame only. Not every clone is retained; where verified, under half of the shortfall comes from an unresolved V gene, and the cause of the rest is unknown. The D gene and trimming were derived from the DNA, and the V and J assignments and clone size from that table. Across this sample there are roughly 70,000 clones, with more than 70% seen only once. The top ten constitute just under 6.5% of the sample.

V loses 2 bases, J loses 2 bases, and the germline ends lie 11 bases apart. Its CDR3 holds 15 amino acids, cysteine through phenylalanine. CDR3 DNA is the only sequence kept; it has 45 bases, read in frame from the first base. CDR1 and CDR2, looked up from the germline V gene (reference sequence), are MNHEY and SMNVEV. The sample originates from a study of blood T cell repertoires in COVID-19 (TCRdb year 2020). Background on the whole study: Collaborator samples came from the United States, Italy and Spain and covered acute and convalescent phases of COVID-19. The dataset comprised deeply sampled blood TCRbeta repertoires from subjects exposed to, actively infected with, or recovered from COVID-19. Where available, HLA class I and class II types were obtained from metadata supplied by the sample provider rather than from assay-based typing. The material from the prospective study consisted of cDNA or gDNA derived from T cells, B-cell-depleted T cells, or PBMCs. Sample metadata almost always included a de-identified subject ID, COVID-19 status, age in years and sex. Samples came from the ongoing ImmuneRACE study (first 160 participants) plus 1,254 subjects from 6 global collaborators. The repertoires were released in a freely available public database meant as a resource for research on the immune response to SARS-CoV-2. The research as a whole found: How much clinical and demographic metadata was included differed by source and by participant, and the metadata was provided uncurated.

This TCR came from a woman aged 55-70 years with acute or convalescent COVID-19. Sequenced: peripheral blood. The V and J genes are TRBV27 and TRBJ2-3, with the identity of the D gene unclear. This receptor carries the CDR3 CASSLEPSITDTQYF. The DNA sequence follows: TGTGCCAGCAGTTTAGAGCCGAGCATCACAGATACGCAGTATTTT.